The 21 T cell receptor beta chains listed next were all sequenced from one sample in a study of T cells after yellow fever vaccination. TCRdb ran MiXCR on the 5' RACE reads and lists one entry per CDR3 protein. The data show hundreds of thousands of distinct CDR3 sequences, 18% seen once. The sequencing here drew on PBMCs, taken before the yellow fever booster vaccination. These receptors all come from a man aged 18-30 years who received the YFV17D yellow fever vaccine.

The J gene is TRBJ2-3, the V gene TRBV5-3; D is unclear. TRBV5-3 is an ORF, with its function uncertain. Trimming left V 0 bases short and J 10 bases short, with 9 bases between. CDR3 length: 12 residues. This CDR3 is CARSLEAGSQYF. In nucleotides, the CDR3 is TGTGCCAGAAGCTTGGAGGCCGGATCGCAGTATTTT.

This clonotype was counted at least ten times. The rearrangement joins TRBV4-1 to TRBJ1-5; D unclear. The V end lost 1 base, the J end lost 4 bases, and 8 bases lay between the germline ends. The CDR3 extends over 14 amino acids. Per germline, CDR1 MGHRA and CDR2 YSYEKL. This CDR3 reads CASSQVEVNQPQHF. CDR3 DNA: TGCGCCAGCAGCCAAGTCGAAGTGAATCAGCCCCAGCATTTT.

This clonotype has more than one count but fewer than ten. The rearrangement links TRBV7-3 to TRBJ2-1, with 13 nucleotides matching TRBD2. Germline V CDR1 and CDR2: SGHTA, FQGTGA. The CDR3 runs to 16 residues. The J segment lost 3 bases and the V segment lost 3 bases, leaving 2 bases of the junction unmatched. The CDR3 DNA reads TGTGCCAGCAGCTTTGGGACTAGCGGGGTCTACAATGAGCAGTTCTTC. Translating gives CASSFGTSGVYNEQFF.

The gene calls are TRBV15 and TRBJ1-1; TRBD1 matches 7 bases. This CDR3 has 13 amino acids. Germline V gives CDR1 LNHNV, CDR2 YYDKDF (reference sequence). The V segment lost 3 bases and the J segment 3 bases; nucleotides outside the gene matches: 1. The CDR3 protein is CATSRGTDTEAFF. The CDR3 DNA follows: TGTGCCACCAGCAGGGGGACAGACACTGAAGCTTTCTTT.

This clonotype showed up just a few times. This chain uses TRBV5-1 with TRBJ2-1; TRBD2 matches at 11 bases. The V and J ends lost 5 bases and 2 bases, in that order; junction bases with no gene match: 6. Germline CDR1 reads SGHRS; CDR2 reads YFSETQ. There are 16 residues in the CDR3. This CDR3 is CASRAYSGGAYNEQFF. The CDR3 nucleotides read TGCGCCAGCAGGGCTTATAGCGGGGGGGCCTACAATGAGCAGTTCTTC.

In DNA form, the CDR3 reads TGCGCCAGCAGCTTGGCTGGGCCTGACACCGGGGAGCTGTTTTTT. This codes for CASSLAGPDTGELFF. The chain is built from TRBV5-1 and TRBJ2-2; D not resolved. Germline V gives CDR1 SGHRS, CDR2 YFSETQ. The CDR3 runs to 15 residues. V lost 0 bases to trimming and J lost 3 bases, with 9 bases between them.

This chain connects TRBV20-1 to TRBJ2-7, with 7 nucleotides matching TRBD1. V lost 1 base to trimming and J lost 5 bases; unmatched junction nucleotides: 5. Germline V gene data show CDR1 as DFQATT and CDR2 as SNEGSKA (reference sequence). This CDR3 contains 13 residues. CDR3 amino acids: CSARVEGADEQYV. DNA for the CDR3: TGCAGTGCTAGAGTCGAGGGGGCGGACGAGCAGTACGTC.

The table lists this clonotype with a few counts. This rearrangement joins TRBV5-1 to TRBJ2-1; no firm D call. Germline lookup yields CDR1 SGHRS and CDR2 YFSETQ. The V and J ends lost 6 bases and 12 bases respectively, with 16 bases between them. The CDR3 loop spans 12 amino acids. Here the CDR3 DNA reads TGCGCCAGCACCCGCAGTGGCCTTCGGCAGTTCTTC. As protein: CASTRSGLRQFF.

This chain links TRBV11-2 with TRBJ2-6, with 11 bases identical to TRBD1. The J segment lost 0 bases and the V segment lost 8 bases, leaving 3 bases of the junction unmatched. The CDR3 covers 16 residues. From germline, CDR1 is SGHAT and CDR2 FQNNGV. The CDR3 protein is CASGTGGHSGANVLTF. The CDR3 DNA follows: TGTGCCAGCGGGACAGGGGGGCACTCTGGGGCCAACGTCCTGACTTTC.

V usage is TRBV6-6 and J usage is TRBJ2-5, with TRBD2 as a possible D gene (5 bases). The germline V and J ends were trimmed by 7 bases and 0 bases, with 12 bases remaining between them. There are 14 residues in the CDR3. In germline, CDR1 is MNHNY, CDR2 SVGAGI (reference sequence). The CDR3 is CASKSRGHQETQYF. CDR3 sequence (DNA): TGTGCCAGCAAGTCCCGGGGTCACCAAGAGACCCAGTACTTC.

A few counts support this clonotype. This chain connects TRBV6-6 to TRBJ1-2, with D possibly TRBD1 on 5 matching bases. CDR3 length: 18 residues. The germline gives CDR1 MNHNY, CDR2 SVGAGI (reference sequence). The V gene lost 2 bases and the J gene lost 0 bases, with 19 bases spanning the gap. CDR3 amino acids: CASSYEWRQGGTNYGYTF. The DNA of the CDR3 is TGTGCCAGCAGTTACGAGTGGCGGCAGGGAGGAACTAACTATGGCTACACCTTC.

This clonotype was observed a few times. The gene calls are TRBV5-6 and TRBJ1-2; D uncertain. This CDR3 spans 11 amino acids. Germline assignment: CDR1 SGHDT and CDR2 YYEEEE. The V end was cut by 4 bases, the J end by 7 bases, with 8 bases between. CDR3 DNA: TGTGCCAGCAGCCAATTACTTGGCTACACCTTC. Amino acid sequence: CASSQLLGYTF.

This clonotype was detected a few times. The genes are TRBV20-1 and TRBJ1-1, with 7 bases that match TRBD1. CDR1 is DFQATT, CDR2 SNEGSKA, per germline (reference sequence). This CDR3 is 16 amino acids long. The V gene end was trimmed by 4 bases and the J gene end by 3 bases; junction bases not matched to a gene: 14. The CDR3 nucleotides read TGCAGTGCTACTAGACAGGGTGAATGGTCAGACACTGAAGCTTTCTTT. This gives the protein CSATRQGEWSDTEAFF.

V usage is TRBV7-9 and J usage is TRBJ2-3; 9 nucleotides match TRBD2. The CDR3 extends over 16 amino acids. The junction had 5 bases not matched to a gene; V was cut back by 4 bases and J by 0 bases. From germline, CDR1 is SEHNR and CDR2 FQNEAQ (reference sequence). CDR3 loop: CASSYELAGSTDTQYF. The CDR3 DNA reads TGTGCCAGCAGCTACGAGCTAGCGGGGAGCACAGATACGCAGTATTTT.

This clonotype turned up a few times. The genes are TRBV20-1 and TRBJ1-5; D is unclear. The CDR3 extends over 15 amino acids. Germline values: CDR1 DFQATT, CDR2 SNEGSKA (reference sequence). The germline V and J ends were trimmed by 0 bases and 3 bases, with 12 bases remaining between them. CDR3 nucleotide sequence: TGCAGTGCTAGAGATCTCGGGCAACTCAATCAGCCCCAGCATTTT. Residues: CSARDLGQLNQPQHF.

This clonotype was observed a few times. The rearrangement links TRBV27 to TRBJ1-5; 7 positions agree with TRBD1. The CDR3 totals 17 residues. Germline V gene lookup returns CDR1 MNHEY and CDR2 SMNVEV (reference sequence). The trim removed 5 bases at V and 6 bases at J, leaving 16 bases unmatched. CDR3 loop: CASSAGRQGGFGQPQHF. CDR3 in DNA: TGTGCCAGCAGTGCCGGCCGGCAGGGGGGGTTTGGTCAGCCCCAGCATTTT.

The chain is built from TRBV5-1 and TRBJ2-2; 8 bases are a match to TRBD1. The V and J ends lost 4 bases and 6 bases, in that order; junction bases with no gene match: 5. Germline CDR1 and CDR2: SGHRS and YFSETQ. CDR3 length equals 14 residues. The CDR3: CASSRSTGAGELFF. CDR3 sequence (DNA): TGCGCCAGCAGCCGTTCGACAGGGGCCGGGGAGCTGTTTTTT.

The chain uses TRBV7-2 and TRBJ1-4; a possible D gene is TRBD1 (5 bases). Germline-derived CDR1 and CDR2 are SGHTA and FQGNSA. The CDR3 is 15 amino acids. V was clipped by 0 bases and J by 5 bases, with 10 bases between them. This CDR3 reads CASSLAWQGNEKLFF. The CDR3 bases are TGTGCCAGCAGCTTAGCTTGGCAGGGAAATGAAAAACTGTTTTTT.

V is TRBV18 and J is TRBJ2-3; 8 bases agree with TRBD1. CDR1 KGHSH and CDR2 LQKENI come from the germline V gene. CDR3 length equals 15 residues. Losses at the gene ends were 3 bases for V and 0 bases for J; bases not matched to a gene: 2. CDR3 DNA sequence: TGTGCCAGCTCACCCCAGGGGGCCAGCACAGATACGCAGTATTTT. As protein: CASSPQGASTDTQYF. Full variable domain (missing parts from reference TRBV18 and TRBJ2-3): NAGVMQNPRHLVRRRGQEARLRCSPMKGHSHVYWYRQLPEEGLKFMVYLQKENIIDESGMPKERFSAEFPKEGPSILRIQQVVRGDSAAYFCASSPQGASTDTQYFGPGTRLTVL.

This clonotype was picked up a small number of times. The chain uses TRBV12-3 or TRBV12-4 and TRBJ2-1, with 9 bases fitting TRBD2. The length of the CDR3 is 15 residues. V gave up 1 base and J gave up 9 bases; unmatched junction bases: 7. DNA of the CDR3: TGTGCCAGCAGTTTAGTCGGTAGCGGGGGAGTTGAGCAGTTCTTC. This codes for CASSLVGSGGVEQFF.

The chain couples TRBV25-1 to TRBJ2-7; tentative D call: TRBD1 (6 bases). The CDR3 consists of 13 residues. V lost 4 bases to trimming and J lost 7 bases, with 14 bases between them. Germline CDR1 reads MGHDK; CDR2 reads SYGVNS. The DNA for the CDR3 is TGTGCCAGCAGTGGACAGGACCTAAAGGAGCAGTACTTC. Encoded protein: CASSGQDLKEQYF.